This TCR beta chain was profiled in a study of T cells in tuberculosis. As to this clone: Its matching antigen is unknown.

Described time point: new active TB diagnosis, blood taken before or within 7 days of starting treatment. Germline trimming cut 3 bases from V and 2 bases from J; bases unmatched to any gene: 5. There are 14 residues in the CDR3. Germline V gene data show CDR1 as SGHNT and CDR2 as YYREEE (reference sequence). Clones were sequenced by immunoSEQ multiplex PCR, and TCRdb holds only the in-frame ones, with some missing. The profile covers under 35,000 clones, with 92% appearing a single time and roughly 6.4% taken by the ten largest. Whole-study results and caveats: Active tuberculosis patients had shorter CDR3-alpha; the beta difference was nonsignificant.

This TCR derives from an adult with tuberculosis. Some clones in this sample may be carry-over from other donors' samples. Material: PBMCs, obtained at tuberculosis diagnosis. The V and J genes are TRBV5-4 and TRBJ2-7; 7 positions agree with TRBD1. The CDR3 is CASSWDRGAYEQYF. The CDR3 coding sequence is TGTGCCAGCAGCTGGGACAGAGGGGCCTACGAGCAGTACTTC.